This T cell receptor (beta chain) was captured in a study of T cells in localized non-small cell lung cancer. General study points: Clonality peaked in uninvolved adjacent lung rather than tumor. Out of the top 100 tumor clones, a median around 57 were seen in adjacent lung.

Notes on this clone: Antigen specificity is unknown.

Here immunoSEQ multiplex PCR was the method, and the copy in TCRdb shows in-frame clones only, minus some. The sample lists 65,000 to 80,000 clones, about 88% occurring once. Germline V gene sequence: CDR1 SGHAT, CDR2 FQNNGV. The CDR3 runs 16 residues. V lost 1 base to trimming and J lost 0 bases, with 11 bases between them. V is TRBV11-2 and J is TRBJ2-3; tentative D call: TRBD1 (5 bases). The specimen comprised peripheral blood, sampled before any cancer treatment. The clonotype comes from a female donor aged 60 or older with stage I lung adenocarcinoma. The CDR3 DNA follows: TGTGCCAGCAGCTTAGGGATGGGGCTAAGCACAGATACGCAGTATTTT. Protein sequence: CASSLGMGLSTDTQYF. The variable domain in full, completed from reference TRBV11-2 and TRBJ2-3, reads EAGVAQSPRYKIIEKRQSVAFWCNPISGHATLYWYQQILGQGPKLLIQFQNNGVVDDSQLPKDRFSAERLKGVDSTLKIQPAKLEDSAVYLCASSLGMGLSTDTQYFGPGTRLTVL.